These 17 T cell receptor beta chains originate from one sample sequenced in a study of shared clonotypes between healthy human individuals. Clones were sequenced by immunoSEQ multiplex PCR, and TCRdb holds only the in-frame ones, with some missing. The table shows about 590,000 clones, with roughly 95% occurring only once. Terminally differentiated effector memory CD45RA+ cells were left out of the naive CD8 fraction, which was CD45RO-negative and positively selected for CCR7. The sample was naive CD8+ T cells sorted from blood. The source is a woman aged 30 to 39 in good health.

The chain is built from TRBV7-6 and TRBJ2-7; possibly TRBD1 for D (6 bases). Trimming cost V 7 bases and J 6 bases, with 16 bases left between them. This CDR3 region has 13 residues. Germline V gene data show CDR1 as SGHVS and CDR2 as FNYEAQ. The CDR3 DNA reads as TGTGCCAGCACGGACAGCACTCTAAGCGAGCAGTACTTC. Protein sequence: CASTDSTLSEQYF.

A note on this clone: Other DNA sequences of this sample code for an identical CDR3. The chain has TRBV28 and TRBJ2-7; perhaps TRBD1 as D (6 bases). CDR1 is MDHEN and CDR2 is SYDVKM in the germline V gene. Trimming cost V 2 bases and J 2 bases, with 10 bases left between them. The CDR3 spans 14 residues. The CDR3 DNA is TGTGCCAGCAGTTTAGTCGCAGGGGCCTACGAGCAGTACTTC. The encoded protein is CASSLVAGAYEQYF.

The chain carries TRBV5-8 and TRBJ1-2; no firm D call. Per the germline V gene, CDR1 is SGHTS and CDR2 is YDEGEE. V dropped 4 bases and J dropped 6 bases, with 19 bases sitting between them. This CDR3 has 15 residues. The CDR3 region has the DNA TGTGCCAGCAGCCCTACGAGGATTACCCCCCATGGCTACACCTTC. Amino acids: CASSPTRITPHGYTF.

The chain carries TRBV4-1 and TRBJ2-2; D is ambiguous. Trimming shortened V by 4 bases and J by 0 bases, and 12 bases separated the two germline ends. Germline V gene sequence: CDR1 MGHRA, CDR2 YSYEKL. CDR3 length: 16 residues. CDR3 coding DNA: TGCGCCAGCAGCCGAGCCCCCCGGACGAACACCGGGGAGCTGTTTTTT. Translating it yields CASSRAPRTNTGELFF.

The chain links TRBV29-1 to TRBJ2-1; 9 bases are shared with TRBD1. The V and J ends lost 4 bases and 5 bases, in that order; junction bases with no gene match: 18. The CDR3 sequence is 18 residues long. The germline V gene encodes CDR1 SQVTM and CDR2 ANQGSEA. This CDR3 reads CSVARGATGGGGNNEQFF. The CDR3 bases are TGCAGCGTTGCCCGAGGGGCGACAGGGGGAGGTGGAAACAATGAGCAGTTCTTC.

The genes are TRBV5-6 and TRBJ2-3, with 14 bases that match TRBD2. Looked up from germline, CDR1 is SGHDT and CDR2 is YYEEEE. CDR3 length equals 18 residues. V gave up 4 bases and J gave up 1 base; unmatched junction bases: 8. The CDR3 region is CASSPPGLAGVGTDTQYF. The DNA of the CDR3 is TGTGCCAGCAGCCCGCCGGGACTAGCGGGAGTAGGCACAGATACGCAGTATTTT.

The V call is TRBV6-1, the J call TRBJ2-7; 7 bases fit TRBD1. From germline, CDR1 is MNHNS and CDR2 SASEGT. V dropped 4 bases and J dropped 4; count of bases not matched to a gene: 7. The CDR3 is 14 amino acids. The CDR3 DNA follows: TGTGCCAGCAGTGGGACAGGCATAATTTACGAGCAGTACTTC. It yields the protein CASSGTGIIYEQYF.

Note on this clone: Other DNA sequences in the sample encode the same CDR3. J is TRBJ2-1 and V is TRBV27; D possibly matches TRBD1 or TRBD2 (5 bases each). This CDR3 is 13 amino acids long. Germline V gene data show CDR1 as MNHEY and CDR2 as SMNVEV (reference sequence). V dropped 2 bases and J dropped 3 bases, with 5 bases sitting between them. Here the CDR3 DNA reads TGTGCCAGCAGTTTAGGGGGCTACAATGAGCAGTTCTTC. Its translation: CASSLGGYNEQFF.

The V gene is TRBV14, the J gene TRBJ1-1; D may be TRBD1 (5 bases). Germline CDR1 reads SGHDN; CDR2 reads FVKESK. The CDR3 has 17 residues. V was cut by 0 bases and J by 1 base, with 15 bases left in between. For the CDR3, the DNA is TGTGCCAGCAGCCAAGAACGGAGGTGGGGCACGAACACTGAAGCTTTCTTT. Translated, it gives CASSQERRWGTNTEAFF.

A word on this clone: At the DNA level, this CDR3 is encoded by other sequences in the same sample as well. V usage is TRBV28 and J usage is TRBJ2-7; 7 positions agree with TRBD2. V lost 3 bases, J lost 5 bases, and 4 bases stayed unmatched. Germline V gives CDR1 MDHEN, CDR2 SYDVKM. CDR3 size: 13 residues. CDR3 DNA sequence: TGTGCCAGCAGTTTTCGGCTAGCGGACGAGCAGTACTTC. Protein sequence: CASSFRLADEQYF.

This chain connects TRBV19 to TRBJ1-3; D gene uncertain. Between the trimmed V and J ends, which lost 10 bases and 0 bases, there was a span of 19 bases. The CDR3 loop spans 16 amino acids. Germline V gene sequence: CDR1 LNHDA, CDR2 SQIVND (reference sequence). CDR3 DNA sequence: TGTGCCACTACTCCCTCGGACGGTCACTCTGGAAACACCATATATTTT. Its translation: CATTPSDGHSGNTIYF.

The V gene is TRBV6-5, the J gene TRBJ2-5; 13 positions match TRBD2. The V and J ends lost 3 bases and 12 bases, in that order; junction bases with no gene match: 4. Germline V gives CDR1 MNHEY, CDR2 SVGAGI. The CDR3 is 13 amino acids. The DNA for the CDR3 is TGTGCCAGCAGTTATTGGGGGACTAGCGGGGAGTACTTC. Translated: CASSYWGTSGEYF.

The V and J genes are TRBV2 and TRBJ2-3; D call uncertain. The germline V and J ends were trimmed by 5 bases and 1 base, with 4 bases remaining between them. Germline CDR1 reads SNHLY; CDR2 reads FYNNEI. The CDR3 contains 12 residues. The CDR3 reads CASSWGTDTQYF. The CDR3 region has the DNA TGTGCCAGCAGTTGGGGCACAGATACGCAGTATTTT.

This clone was counted a single time. This chain connects TRBV7-9 to TRBJ2-2; D uncertain. CDR1 is SEHNR, CDR2 FQNEAQ, per germline (reference sequence). This CDR3 region has 15 residues. Trimming took off 2 bases at V and 3 bases at J, with 10 bases between the two ends. This chain's CDR3 is CASSLTDVDTGELFF. The CDR3 DNA reads as TGTGCCAGCAGCTTAACAGACGTTGACACCGGGGAGCTGTTTTTT.

J is TRBJ2-4 and V is TRBV9; the match to TRBD2 covers 11 bases. The CDR3 totals 19 residues. Germline loops: CDR1 SGDLS, CDR2 YYNGEE. Germline trimming cut 4 bases from V and 7 bases from J; bases unmatched to any gene: 19. The CDR3 sequence is CASSSSRDRNIAGGNIQYF. DNA for the CDR3: TGTGCCAGCAGCTCGAGCCGGGACAGGAATATAGCGGGAGGGAACATTCAGTACTTC.

The chain employs TRBV4-2 and TRBJ2-5, with TRBD1 identical over 7 bases. The CDR3 extends over 15 amino acids. The V segment lost 2 bases and the J segment 3 bases; nucleotides outside the gene matches: 6. The V gene's germline CDR1 is LGHNA and CDR2 YNFKEQ. The DNA of the CDR3 is TGTGCCAGCAGCCAAAGGGGGCCGGGAAAAGAGACCCAGTACTTC. This codes for CASSQRGPGKETQYF.

The rearrangement uses TRBV27 and TRBJ2-1, with 8 bases fitting TRBD1. Germline CDR1 MNHEY, CDR2 SMNVEV (reference sequence). The CDR3 is made up of 15 amino acids. V shed 6 bases, J shed 8 bases, and the junction held 12 bases outside the gene matches. The CDR3 region has the DNA TGTGCCAGCAGCCCAGCCTCAGGGGGCAGGGATGAGCAGTTCTTC. This encodes CASSPASGGRDEQFF.